This paragraph reports one TCR beta chain. Its antigen remains unidentified. The data derive from a study of siplizumab effects on memory and regulatory T cells. TCR templates numbering 95,000 to 100,000 were assayed per sample. The repertoire was sequenced with immunoSEQ multiplex PCR; TCRdb's copy has only in-frame clones and lacks some. Found here are some 53,000 clones, 95% to 98% of them singletons; the top ten hold 0.5% to 0.7%. CDR1 SGHTA and CDR2 FQGNSA come from the germline V gene. This CDR3 has 11 residues. The junction had 6 bases not matched to a gene; V was cut back by 6 bases and J by 13 bases. Findings of the study overall: Naive T cells appeared more varied than memory cells and looked like key alloresponse contributors. An assignable naive or memory phenotype was lacking in roughly 80-96% of proliferating CD4+ or CD8+ clones.

The TCR originated in a human donor in good health. This sequence joins TRBV7-2 and TRBJ2-1; 7 bases match TRBD1. Sequencing was carried out using naive CD4+ T cells sorted from blood. CDR3 nucleotide sequence: TGTGCCAGCAGATACACAGGGGAACAGTTCTTC. It is translated as CASRYTGEQFF.